Below, one T cell receptor beta chain is given with its context. Antigen unknown. These data come from a study of T cells in localized non-small cell lung cancer. The study, taken as a whole, reports: Uninvolved neighboring lung showed the greatest T cell clonality, exceeding tumor. Only one tumor region was sequenced, so heterogeneity remains possible. Adjacent lung exhibited a median of about 56 among the 100 most abundant tumor clones.

Clones were read by immunoSEQ multiplex PCR, and TCRdb kept only the in-frame ones, dropping some. This sample has some 15,000 clones, with approximately 87% found just once. Germline CDR1 is SQVTM and CDR2 is ANQGSEA. The CDR3 sequence is 15 residues long. The V end lost 0 bases, the J end lost 1 base, and 11 bases lay between the germline ends. This TCR came from a male donor aged 60 or over with stage II lung adenocarcinoma. Here the sequenced sample was peripheral blood mononuclear cells, taken before any cancer treatment. The rearrangement links TRBV29-1 to TRBJ2-3, with D uncertain. The CDR3 sequence is CSVEDRQKGTDTQYF. The DNA for the CDR3 is TGCAGCGTTGAAGATCGTCAGAAAGGCACAGATACGCAGTATTTT.